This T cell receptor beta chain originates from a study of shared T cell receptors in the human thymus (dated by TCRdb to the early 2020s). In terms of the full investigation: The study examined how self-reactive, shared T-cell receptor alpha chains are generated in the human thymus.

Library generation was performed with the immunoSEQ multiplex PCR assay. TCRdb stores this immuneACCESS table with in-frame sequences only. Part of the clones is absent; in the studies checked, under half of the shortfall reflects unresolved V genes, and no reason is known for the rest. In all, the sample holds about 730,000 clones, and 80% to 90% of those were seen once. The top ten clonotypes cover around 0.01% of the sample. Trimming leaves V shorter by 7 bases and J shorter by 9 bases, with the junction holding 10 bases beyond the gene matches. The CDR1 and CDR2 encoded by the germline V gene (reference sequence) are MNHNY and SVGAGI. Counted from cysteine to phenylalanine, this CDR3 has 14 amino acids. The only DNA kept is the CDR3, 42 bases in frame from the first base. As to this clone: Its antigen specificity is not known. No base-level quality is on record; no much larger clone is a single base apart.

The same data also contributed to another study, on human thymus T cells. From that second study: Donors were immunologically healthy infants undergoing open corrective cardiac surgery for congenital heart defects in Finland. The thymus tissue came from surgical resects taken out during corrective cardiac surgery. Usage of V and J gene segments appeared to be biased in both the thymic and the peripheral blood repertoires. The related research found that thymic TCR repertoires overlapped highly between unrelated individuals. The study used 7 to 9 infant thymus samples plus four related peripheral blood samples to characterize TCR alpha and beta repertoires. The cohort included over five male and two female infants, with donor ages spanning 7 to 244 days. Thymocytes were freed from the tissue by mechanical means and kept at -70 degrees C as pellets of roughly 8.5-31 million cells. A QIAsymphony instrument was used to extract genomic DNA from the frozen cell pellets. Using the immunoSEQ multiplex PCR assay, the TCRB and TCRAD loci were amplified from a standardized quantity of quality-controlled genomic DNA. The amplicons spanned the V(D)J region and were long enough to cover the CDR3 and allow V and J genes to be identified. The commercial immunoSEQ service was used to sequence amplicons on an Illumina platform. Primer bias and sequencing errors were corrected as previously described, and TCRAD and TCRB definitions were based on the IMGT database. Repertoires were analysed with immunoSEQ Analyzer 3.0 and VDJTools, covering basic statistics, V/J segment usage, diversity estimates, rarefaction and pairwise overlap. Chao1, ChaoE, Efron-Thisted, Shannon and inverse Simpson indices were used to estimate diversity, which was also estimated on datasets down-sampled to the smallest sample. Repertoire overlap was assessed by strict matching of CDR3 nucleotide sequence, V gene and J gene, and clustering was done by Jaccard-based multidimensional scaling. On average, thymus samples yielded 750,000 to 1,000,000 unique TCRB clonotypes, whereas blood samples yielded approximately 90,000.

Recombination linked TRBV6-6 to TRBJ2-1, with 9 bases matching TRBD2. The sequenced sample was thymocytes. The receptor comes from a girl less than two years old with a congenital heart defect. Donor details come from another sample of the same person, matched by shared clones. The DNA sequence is TGTGCCAGCACCCCCGCGGGCGGGGGGGCTGAGCAGTTCTTC. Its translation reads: CASTPAGGGAEQFF.